A selection of T cell receptor beta chains follows, all from one sample in a study of blood T cell repertoires in COVID-19. The repertoire was sequenced with immunoSEQ multiplex PCR; TCRdb's copy has only in-frame clones and lacks some. The repertoire consists of some 72,000 clones, with roughly 89% occurring once and the leading ten covering approximately 4.2%. The material sequenced was peripheral blood. The receptors derive from a man in his fifties or sixties with active COVID-19. Each CDR3 is given with its conserved first and last residue. A D gene is named only where the DNA matches it firmly. The listing skips clone size in some rows; elsewhere it reads once, few, many or a size class.

abundance	v_gene	j_gene	d_gene	CDR3nt	CDR3aa
few	TRBV7-6	TRBJ1-6	TRBD1	TGTGCCAGCAGCCTCCGGGACAGGTCTCAGAATTCACCCCTCCACTTT	CASSLRDRSQNSPLHF
.	TRBV7-2	TRBJ1-4	.	TGTGCCAGCAGCTTAATGGGGGGAGTGGGAAAACTGTTTTTT	CASSLMGGVGKLFF
.	TRBV5-1	TRBJ2-7	TRBD2	TGCGCCAGCAGCTCGCAGGGAGGGGCGGCCTACGAGCAGTACTTC	CASSSQGGAAYEQYF
.	TRBV18	TRBJ2-5	.	TGTGCCAGCTCACCACCGTCAGGGGGGGAGACCCAGTACTTC	CASSPPSGGETQYF
once	TRBV11-2	TRBJ1-3	TRBD1	TGTGCCAGCAGCCACCGGGACAGGGCTCCTGGAAACACCATATATTTT	CASSHRDRAPGNTIYF
.	TRBV19	TRBJ1-5	.	TGTGCCAGTAGTATCAGGGGCCCTCAGCCCCAGCATTTT	CASSIRGPQPQHF
.	TRBV25-1	TRBJ2-4	TRBD1	TGTGCCAGCAGTGAGTCAGGGGGCACCAAAAACATTCAGTACTTC	CASSESGGTKNIQYF
.	TRBV7-9	TRBJ1-1	.	TGTGCCAGCAGCTTAGAGGGAATCCAGGGGGAAGCTTTCTTT	CASSLEGIQGEAFF
.	TRBV19	TRBJ1-2	.	TGTGCCAGTAGTAGACAGAACTATGGCTACACCTTC	CASSRQNYGYTF
.	TRBV3-1/TRBV3-2	TRBJ2-1	.	TGTGCCAGCAGCCAAGATCGGGGAGCTGAGCAGTTCTTC	CASSQDRGAEQFF
few	TRBV19	TRBJ2-5	.	TGTGCCAGTAGCCACAGGGTTCGGAGGACAGAGACCCAGTACTTC	CASSHRVRRTETQYF
.	TRBV12-3/TRBV12-4	TRBJ1-2	.	TGTGCCAGCGCGTGGGGGCCTAACTATGGCTACACCTTC	CASAWGPNYGYTF
.	TRBV6-5	TRBJ2-1	TRBD2	TGTGCCAGCAGGGTGAGCGCGGGAGGGTTCGAGCAGTTCTTC	CASRVSAGGFEQFF
.	TRBV7-8	TRBJ2-3	.	TGTGCCAGCAGCTTAGAGATTATGAGGGCCGGCACAGATACGCAGTATTTT	CASSLEIMRAGTDTQYF
.	TRBV5-4	TRBJ2-1	TRBD2	TGTGCCAGCAGGCAAGCGGGAGGGACCTACAATGAGCAGTTCTTC	CASRQAGGTYNEQFF
.	TRBV7-6	TRBJ2-3	TRBD1	TGTGCCAGCAGGGAGGGACAGGGGGAAGGCACAGATACGCAGTATTTT	CASREGQGEGTDTQYF
.	TRBV15	TRBJ2-7	TRBD2	TGTGCCACCAGCCCGACCATACCGCGGGGGGAGCAGTACTTC	CATSPTIPRGEQYF
.	TRBV3-1/TRBV3-2	TRBJ2-5	TRBD2	TGTGCCAGCAGCCAAGAGCTAGCGGGGCGAGAGACCCAGTACTTC	CASSQELAGRETQYF
.	TRBV9	TRBJ2-1	.	TGTGCCAGCAGCGTAGAGGACAGAGACGGGTATGAGCAGTTCTTC	CASSVEDRDGYEQFF
.	TRBV20-1	TRBJ1-1	.	TGCAGTGCTCTATTGGGAGCTGAAGCTTTCTTT	CSALLGAEAFF
.	TRBV28	TRBJ2-5	.	TGTGCCAGCACAAACAGCCAAGAGACCCAGTACTTC	CASTNSQETQYF
.	TRBV27	TRBJ2-5	TRBD1	TGTGCCAGCAGACGCGACGGACAGGGAGTGCTGGAGACCCAGTACTTC	CASRRDGQGVLETQYF
once	TRBV27	TRBJ1-2	TRBD1	TGTGCCGTTCGGACAGGTCTCGGCTACACCTTC	CAVRTGLGYTF
once	TRBV19	TRBJ2-1	.	TGTGCCAGTAGTATACCCCGGGACAAAAACAATGAGCAGTTCTTC	CASSIPRDKNNEQFF
.	TRBV3-1/TRBV3-2	TRBJ1-3	.	TGTGCCAGCAGCCAGGGGCACTCTGGAAACACCATATATTTT	CASSQGHSGNTIYF
.	TRBV6-4	TRBJ2-3	TRBD2	TGTGCCAGCAGTGTTGAACTAGCGGGCCCAGATACGCAGTATTTT	CASSVELAGPDTQYF
.	TRBV15	TRBJ2-7	TRBD1	TGTGCCACCAGCAGAGCACGGGACAGGTCCTCCGAGCAGTACTTC	CATSRARDRSSEQYF
.	TRBV14	TRBJ2-7	.	TGTGCCAGCAGCCCCCGGGTGGCGGTGTACGAGCAGTACTTC	CASSPRVAVYEQYF
.	TRBV6-5	TRBJ1-2	.	TGTGCCAGCAGTTACTATTCAGGGACAAGCTACACCTTC	CASSYYSGTSYTF
.	TRBV6-5	TRBJ2-7	.	TGTGCCAGCAGGGGCCTCAGCATCTACGAGCAGTACTTC	CASRGLSIYEQYF
.	TRBV3-1/TRBV3-2	TRBJ1-3	.	TGTGCCAGCAGCAACGGGGGCTCTGGAAACACCATATATTTT	CASSNGGSGNTIYF
few	TRBV24-1	TRBJ2-5	.	TGTGCCACCAGTGATAATAGCGGAAAGATAGAGACCCAGTACTTC	CATSDNSGKIETQYF
few	TRBV4-2	TRBJ1-1	.	TGTGCCAGCAGCCAAGTGAATTCCCCCGGCGGCACTGAAGCTTTCTTT	CASSQVNSPGGTEAFF
.	TRBV19	TRBJ1-5	.	TGTGCCAGTAGCGAGGGTGGTGGACAGCCCCAGCATTTT	CASSEGGGQPQHF
.	TRBV5-1	TRBJ2-7	TRBD1	TGCGCCAGCAGCCCCACAGGGGTCCAAAGCTCCTACGAGCAGTACTTC	CASSPTGVQSSYEQYF
few	TRBV19	TRBJ2-7	TRBD1	TGTGCCAGTAGTATCGACAGGGTAGCCGAGCAGTACTTC	CASSIDRVAEQYF
.	TRBV7-2	TRBJ2-1	TRBD2	TGTGCCAGCAGCCTGACTAGCGGGGGGGCCAATGAGCAGTTCTTC	CASSLTSGGANEQFF
.	TRBV4-1	TRBJ2-7	.	TGCGCCAGCAGCCAAGACGCAGGGGTTAACTACGAGCAGTACTTC	CASSQDAGVNYEQYF
.	TRBV7-2	TRBJ2-1	TRBD2	TGTGCCAGCAGCCTCCCCGGGGGGGCCGCATACAATGAGCAGTTCTTC	CASSLPGGAAYNEQFF
.	TRBV28	TRBJ2-4	TRBD2	TGTGCCAGCAGTTTTGGGGGACTAGCGGGGAACAAAAACATTCAGTACTTC	CASSFGGLAGNKNIQYF
.	TRBV5-1	TRBJ1-2	.	TGCGCCAGCAGCACATCCGATGGGGGCACCATCTATGGCTACACCTTC	CASSTSDGGTIYGYTF
.	TRBV7-9	TRBJ1-1	.	TGTGCCAGCAGCACACTAGCACGAGGAGCTTTCTTT	CASSTLARGAFF
.	TRBV28	TRBJ2-3	TRBD2	TGTGCCAGCAGGCATAGCGGGGGGGCAGATACGCAGTATTTT	CASRHSGGADTQYF
.	TRBV4-2	TRBJ2-3	TRBD2	TGTGCCAGCAGAGCGGGGGGATATAATACAGATACGCAGTATTTT	CASRAGGYNTDTQYF
.	TRBV28	TRBJ1-2	TRBD1	TGTGCCAGCAGTTTAAGCGACAGGGGTTATGGCTACACCTTC	CASSLSDRGYGYTF
.	TRBV19	TRBJ2-6	TRBD1	TGTGCCAGTAGAGATTGGACAGGGGTGCCCAACGTCCTGACTTTC	CASRDWTGVPNVLTF
.	TRBV24-1	TRBJ1-2	TRBD1	TGTGCCACCAGATCAGGGGGCAGAGAAGGCTACACCTTC	CATRSGGREGYTF